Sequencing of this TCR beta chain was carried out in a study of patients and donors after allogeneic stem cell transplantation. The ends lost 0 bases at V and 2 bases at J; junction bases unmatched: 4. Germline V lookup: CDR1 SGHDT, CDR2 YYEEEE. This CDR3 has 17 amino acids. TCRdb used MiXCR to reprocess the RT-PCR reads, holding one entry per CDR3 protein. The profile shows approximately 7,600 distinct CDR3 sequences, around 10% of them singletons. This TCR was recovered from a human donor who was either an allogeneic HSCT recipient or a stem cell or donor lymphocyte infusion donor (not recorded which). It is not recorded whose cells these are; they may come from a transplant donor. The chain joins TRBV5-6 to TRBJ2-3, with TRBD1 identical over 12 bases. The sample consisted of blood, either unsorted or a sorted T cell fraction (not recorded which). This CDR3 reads CASSLAGTGGHTDTQYF. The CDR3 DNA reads TGTGCCAGCAGCTTGGCCGGGACAGGGGGCCACACAGATACGCAGTATTTT.